The next 27 T cell receptor beta chains were all read from a single sample in a study of blood T cells in healthy people across ages. It was with a sample-barcoded 5' primer and a J-beta primer mix that a second PCR of about 6 to 12 cycles was run. TCRdb fed the 5' RACE reads into MiXCR, producing one record per CDR3 protein. The sample has 1.5 million to 2 million distinct CDR3 sequences; about 49% are singletons. The specimen was blood. These receptors were collected from a woman aged 40 to 50 in good health.

V gene TRBV28 combines with J gene TRBJ2-7; 7 bases are shared with TRBD2. Looked up from germline, CDR1 is MDHEN and CDR2 is SYDVKM. The CDR3 runs to 16 residues. J lost 6 bases, V lost 5 bases, and 16 bases had no gene match. CDR3 residues: CASSPRGVPQGAEQYF. CDR3 in DNA: TGTGCCAGCAGTCCTCGGGGGGTACCTCAGGGCGCCGAGCAGTACTTC.

The rearrangement links TRBV4-3 to TRBJ2-2; perhaps TRBD2 as D (5 bases). In germline, CDR1 is LGHNA, CDR2 YSLEER. Between the trimmed V and J ends, which lost 3 bases and 8 bases, there was a span of 22 bases. This CDR3 is 17 amino acids long. This CDR3 is CASSHPLSARGRGELFF. CDR3 sequence (DNA): TGCGCCAGCAGCCACCCCTTATCCGCCCGGGGTAGAGGGGAGCTGTTTTTT.

This rearrangement joins TRBV5-1 to TRBJ2-5, with D perhaps given as TRBD1 or TRBD2 (5 bases each). With 1 base removed from V and 1 base from J, the gap between germline ends came to 14 bases. CDR3 size: 16 residues. Germline lookup yields CDR1 SGHRS and CDR2 YFSETQ. The CDR3 DNA is TGCGCCAGCAGCTTGTTGGGGGTAACGGTCCAAGAGACCCAGTACTTC. It specifies CASSLLGVTVQETQYF.

The sample holds a few counts of this clonotype. The chain is built from TRBV20-1 and TRBJ1-4; 9 nucleotides agree with TRBD1. The ends lost 3 bases at V and 7 bases at J; junction bases unmatched: 6. The length of the CDR3 is 14 residues. Germline V lookup: CDR1 DFQATT, CDR2 SNEGSKA (reference sequence). The CDR3 protein is CSARHRGQGEKLFF. The CDR3, as DNA: TGCAGTGCTAGGCACAGGGGGCAAGGTGAAAAACTGTTTTTT.

The chain has TRBV3-1 and TRBJ2-3; TRBD2 is a possible D gene (5 bases). The CDR3 has 13 amino acids. The V end was cut by 4 bases, the J end by 6 bases, with 11 bases between. From germline, CDR1 is LGHDT and CDR2 YNNKEL (reference sequence). The CDR3 protein is CASSRYGEDTQYF. DNA of the CDR3: TGTGCCAGCAGCCGTTACGGGGAGGATACGCAGTATTTT.

This clonotype was found a few times. V and J are TRBV7-2 and TRBJ1-5; TRBD1 matches 7 bases. V shed 5 bases, J shed 7 bases, and the junction held 17 bases outside the gene matches. There are 17 residues in the CDR3. Per germline, CDR1 SGHTA and CDR2 FQGNSA. CDR3 nucleotide sequence: TGTGCCAGCAGCCCACAGAATCAGGGGGGGGCTCAGCAGCCCCAGCATTTT. Protein product: CASSPQNQGGAQQPQHF.

The gene calls are TRBV6-2 or TRBV6-3 and TRBJ2-1; the D gene is possibly TRBD1 (6 bases). CDR3 size: 16 residues. CDR1 is MNHEY and CDR2 is SVGEGT in the germline V gene. Trimming took off 1 base at V and 8 bases at J, with 18 bases between the two ends. This CDR3 reads CASSYYNPSRGDEQFF. The DNA for the CDR3 is TGTGCCAGCAGTTACTACAATCCTTCCAGGGGTGATGAGCAGTTCTTC.

The rearrangement links TRBV3-1 to TRBJ1-6; 9 positions match TRBD1. Germline lookup yields CDR1 LGHDT and CDR2 YNNKEL (reference sequence). This CDR3 contains 17 residues. The V and J ends lost 4 bases and 7 bases, in that order; junction bases with no gene match: 11. The CDR3 region has the DNA TGTGCCAGCAGCCCAACCCTGACAGGGGGAAGGAATTCACCCCTCCACTTT. Encoded protein: CASSPTLTGGRNSPLHF.

The V call is TRBV6-5, the J call TRBJ2-7; D possibly corresponds to TRBD1 (5 bases). Germline CDR1 MNHEY, CDR2 SVGAGI. V lost 10 bases and J lost 7, with 20 bases in between. The CDR3 has 13 residues. Here the CDR3 reads CAIQSEWGNEQYF. As DNA, the CDR3 is TGTGCCATTCAGTCGGAGTGGGGCAATGAGCAGTACTTC.

Only a few counts were recorded for this clonotype. The chain carries TRBV27 and TRBJ2-5; tentatively, D is TRBD2 (5 bases). The V end lost 2 bases, the J end lost 5 bases, and 9 bases lay between the germline ends. The germline V gene has CDR1 MNHEY and CDR2 SMNVEV (reference sequence). The CDR3 runs 13 residues. The CDR3 nucleotides are TGTGCCAGCAGTTTACTCACGGGGGAGACCCAGTACTTC. Translation: CASSLLTGETQYF.

About this clonotype: The junction departs from the called germline gene at one end, perhaps through a read error. This rearrangement joins TRBV15 to TRBJ2-3; maybe TRBD1 (6 bases). Germline CDR1 LNHNV, CDR2 YYDKDF (reference sequence). This CDR3 comprises 15 residues. In nucleotides, the CDR3 is TGTGCCGCCAGCAGAGGGGTGGGGGCTCCAGATACGCAGTATTTT. As protein: CAASRGVGAPDTQYF.

This clonotype has only a few counts. The V call is TRBV9, the J call TRBJ1-2, with TRBD1 matching 8 bases. V was pared by 4 bases and J by 4 bases, with 12 bases of the junction left unmatched. The germline gives CDR1 SGDLS, CDR2 YYNGEE. The CDR3 is 16 residues long. For the CDR3, the DNA is TGTGCCAGCAGCCCCCGAAGACGGACAGGGATCTATGGCTACACCTTC. Translation gives CASSPRRRTGIYGYTF.

The chain joins TRBV7-8 to TRBJ2-3; weak D call: TRBD1 (6 bases). Per germline, CDR1 SGHVS and CDR2 FQNEAQ. This CDR3 region has 15 residues. V was shortened by 3 bases and J by 4 bases, with 14 bases between the two germline ends. The CDR3 DNA sequence: TGTGCCAGCAGCTTGCTCTCACAGGGCCCAGATACGCAGTATTTT. It translates to CASSLLSQGPDTQYF.

The chain carries TRBV6-2 or TRBV6-3 and TRBJ2-4; no clear D. Trimming cost V 2 bases and J 4 bases, with 6 bases left between them. The CDR3 loop spans 13 amino acids. Germline-derived CDR1 and CDR2 are MNHEY and SVGEGT. CDR3 sequence reads: CASSYATKNIQYF. Written as DNA, the CDR3 is TGTGCCAGCAGTTACGCCACAAAAAACATTCAGTACTTC.

The chain employs TRBV4-2 and TRBJ2-1; D remains unclear. V lost 2 bases to trimming and J lost 0 bases, with 11 bases between them. The length of the CDR3 is 16 residues. Germline lookup yields CDR1 LGHNA and CDR2 YNFKEQ. Here the CDR3 reads CASSQPDPDSYNEQFF. CDR3 bases: TGTGCCAGCAGCCAACCGGACCCTGACTCCTACAATGAGCAGTTCTTC.

This rearrangement joins TRBV6-1 to TRBJ2-3; the D gene is possibly TRBD1 (5 bases). With 8 bases removed from V and 1 base from J, the gap between germline ends came to 16 bases. The germline V gene encodes CDR1 MNHNS and CDR2 SASEGT. CDR3 size: 15 residues. The CDR3 reads CASRIIGARTDTQYF. CDR3 coding DNA: TGTGCCAGCCGGATAATAGGGGCGCGCACAGATACGCAGTATTTT.

The rearrangement uses TRBV6-1 and TRBJ2-1, with D possibly being TRBD1 (6 bases). There are 15 residues in the CDR3. Germline CDR1 and CDR2: MNHNS and SASEGT. V lost 7 bases and J lost 0, with 13 bases in between. CDR3 DNA: TGTGCCAGCACAAGACAGGAGAGCTCCTACAATGAGCAGTTCTTC. Amino acid sequence: CASTRQESSYNEQFF.

This clonotype was seen a handful of times. CDR3 amino acids: CASSYGGLTSGGYTDTQYF. CDR3 sequence (DNA): TGTGCCAGCAGCTACGGCGGGCTAACTAGCGGGGGATACACAGATACGCAGTATTTT. V is TRBV11-2 and J is TRBJ2-3; 11 positions match TRBD2. This CDR3 has 19 amino acids. Per the germline V gene, CDR1 is SGHAT and CDR2 is FQNNGV. V shed 4 bases and J 2 bases; nucleotides not matched to a gene: 14.

The V call is TRBV9, the J call TRBJ1-2, with TRBD1 matching over 10 bases. This CDR3 has 14 residues. The trim removed 4 bases at V and 10 bases at J, leaving 10 bases unmatched. Germline V lookup: CDR1 SGDLS, CDR2 YYNGEE. The CDR3 sequence is CASSPQGQGFFYTF. DNA for the CDR3: TGTGCCAGCAGCCCTCAGGGACAGGGGTTCTTCTACACCTTC.

The J gene is TRBJ1-4, the V gene TRBV12-3 or TRBV12-4; a weak D match, TRBD1 (6 bases). This CDR3 is built from 16 residues. V shed 5 bases and J shed 5 bases, with 18 bases lying between them. The CDR3 here is CASSHIQGQGNEKLFF. CDR3 in DNA: TGTGCCAGCAGTCACATACAGGGCCAGGGAAATGAAAAACTGTTTTTT.

The chain employs TRBV9 and TRBJ2-1; unclear D gene. Germline CDR1 is SGDLS and CDR2 is YYNGEE. The CDR3 is made up of 13 amino acids. Trimming pared 4 bases from V and 14 bases from J, leaving 19 bases between. The CDR3 here is CASSPSPLGWEFF. Here the CDR3 DNA reads TGTGCCAGCAGCCCATCCCCGCTGGGGTGGGAGTTCTTC.

The rearrangement joins TRBV7-2 to TRBJ1-1; D ambiguous. V was clipped by 5 bases and J by 2 bases, with 12 bases between them. The CDR3 has 14 amino acids. Germline CDR1 and CDR2: SGHTA and FQGNSA. CDR3 DNA sequence: TGTGCCAGCAGCACGCGGCTTGGAAACACTGAAGCTTTCTTT. Amino acid sequence: CASSTRLGNTEAFF.

The chain combines TRBV7-2 with TRBJ2-5; tentative D call: TRBD2 (6 bases). V gave up 5 bases and J gave up 0 bases, with 13 bases separating them. This CDR3 region has 15 residues. Germline V lookup: CDR1 SGHTA, CDR2 FQGNSA. CDR3 DNA sequence: TGTGCCAGCAGCCCCACGGGACTCGACCAAGAGACCCAGTACTTC. It yields the protein CASSPTGLDQETQYF. The entire variable domain, with the rest obtained from reference TRBV7-2 and TRBJ2-5, is as follows: GAGVSQSPSNKVTEKGKDVELRCDPISGHTALYWYRQSLGQGLEFLIYFQGNSAPDKSGLPSDRFSAERTGGSVSTLTIQRTQQEDSAVYLCASSPTGLDQETQYFGPGTRLLVL.

J is TRBJ2-1 and V is TRBV25-1, with D unresolved. Trimming removed 5 bases at V and 8 bases at J, with 16 bases between. The length of the CDR3 is 14 residues. Germline V CDR1 and CDR2: MGHDK, SYGVNS. CDR3 nucleotides: TGTGCCAGCAGTCGGAGTTGGTTATGGGATGAGCAGTTCTTC. Encoded protein: CASSRSWLWDEQFF.

Points on this clonotype: With a much larger clone just one base away, this may be a read error. This chain uses TRBV28 with TRBJ2-6, with D maybe TRBD2 (7 bases). The CDR3 sequence is 18 residues long. Germline V gene data show CDR1 as MDHEN and CDR2 as SYDVKM. The V end was cut by 8 bases, the J end by 0 bases, with 20 bases between. The CDR3 sequence is CASGGRRGAFSGANVLTF. The CDR3 coding sequence is TGTGCCAGCGGGGGACGACGGGGGGCCTTCTCTGGGGCCAACGTCCTGACTTTC. The whole variable domain, filled in from reference TRBV28 and TRBJ2-6, reads DVKVTQSSRYLVKRTGEKVFLECVQDMDHENMFWYRQDPGLGLRLIYFSYDVKMKEKGDIPEGYSVSREKKERFSLILESASTNQTSMYLCASGGRRGAFSGANVLTFGAGSRLTVL.

This chain connects TRBV7-9 to TRBJ1-6, with D hard to call. Germline assignment: CDR1 SEHNR and CDR2 FQNEAQ (reference sequence). Deletions cut 5 bases from V and 12 bases from J, with 11 bases between. The CDR3 runs 12 residues. The CDR3 region is CASSLVGEPLHF. DNA of the CDR3: TGTGCCAGCAGCCTTGTTGGAGAACCCCTCCACTTT.

The chain recombines TRBV20-1 with TRBJ2-1; 8 nucleotides agree with TRBD2. Trimming at V came to 7 bases and at J to 0 bases, leaving 11 bases not matched to a gene. Germline loops: CDR1 DFQATT, CDR2 SNEGSKA (reference sequence). The CDR3 is made up of 16 amino acids. This CDR3 reads CSGGLDGKSSYNEQFF. The CDR3 DNA sequence: TGCAGTGGGGGACTAGATGGGAAAAGCTCCTACAATGAGCAGTTCTTC.